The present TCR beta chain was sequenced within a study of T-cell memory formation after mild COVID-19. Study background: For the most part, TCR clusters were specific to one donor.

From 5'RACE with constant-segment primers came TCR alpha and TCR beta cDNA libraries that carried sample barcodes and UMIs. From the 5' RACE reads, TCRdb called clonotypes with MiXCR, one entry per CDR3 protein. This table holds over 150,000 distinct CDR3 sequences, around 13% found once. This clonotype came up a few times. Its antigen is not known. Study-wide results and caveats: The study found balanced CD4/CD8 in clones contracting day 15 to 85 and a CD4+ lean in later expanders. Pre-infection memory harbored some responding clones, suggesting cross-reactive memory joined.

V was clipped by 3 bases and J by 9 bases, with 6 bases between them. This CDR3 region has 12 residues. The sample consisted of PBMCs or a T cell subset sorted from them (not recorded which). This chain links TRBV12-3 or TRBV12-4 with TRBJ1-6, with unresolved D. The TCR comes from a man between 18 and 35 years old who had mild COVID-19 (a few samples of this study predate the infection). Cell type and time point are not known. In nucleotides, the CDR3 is TGTGCCAGCAGTTTGGACGGTTCACCCCTCCACTTT. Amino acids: CASSLDGSPLHF.